Sequencing of this T cell receptor (beta chain) was carried out in a study of T cell repertoires in cytomegalovirus infection. Study details: Used in the study were CMV epitopes, some recently identified and HLA-C-restricted, others well-studied and HLA-B-restricted. TCR beta signatures that were public indicated CMV infection and matching HLA type. Findings and limits, study-wide: Identification of carriers of CMV plus the relevant HLA was performed using cumulative public TCR beta family frequency.

TCRdb redid the calling of the reads with MiXCR, one entry per CDR3 protein. The sample lists some 500,000 distinct CDR3 sequences, approximately 40% occurring once. The J segment lost 4 bases and the V segment lost 7 bases, leaving 4 bases of the junction unmatched. The V gene's germline CDR1 is SNHLY and CDR2 FYNNEI. The length of the CDR3 is 14 residues. In this sample, this clonotype turned up a few times. The antigen is unknown. This chain connects TRBV2 to TRBJ2-5; the match to TRBD2 covers 12 bases. This clonotype was obtained from a human donor in good health (CMV status not recorded). Some clones in this sample may be carry-over from other donors' samples. This sample comprised cultured PBMCs, obtained from culture after CMV antigen stimulation. The chain's CDR3 is CASKGLAGIETQYF. For the CDR3, the DNA is TGTGCCAGCAAGGGACTAGCGGGCATAGAGACCCAGTACTTC.